This TCR beta chain was recovered during a study of control samples from healthy donors and cancer patients. This CDR3 contains 16 residues. V was cut by 2 bases and J by 5 bases, with 13 bases left in between. The germline CDR1 and CDR2 sequences are MNHNY and SVGAGI (reference sequence). TCRdb keeps only in-frame clones here, not all; method: immunoSEQ multiplex PCR. The repertoire holds approximately 100,000 clones, with roughly 89% as singletons. J is TRBJ2-6 and V is TRBV6-6; D may be TRBD1 or TRBD2 (5 bases each). This TCR was recovered from a woman aged 50 to 60 in good health. The specimen was blood. The CDR3, as DNA: TGTGCCAGCAGTTACGGGACGACCGGGAGGGCCAACGTCCTGACTTTC. Amino acids: CASSYGTTGRANVLTF.